These 32 T cell receptor beta chains came from one sample sequenced in a study of shared clonotypes between healthy human individuals. This table comes from immunoSEQ multiplex PCR, and its TCRdb copy is limited to in-frame clones, with some not included. This table has about 380,000 clones, around 96% appearing once. Sequenced sample: memory CD8+ T cells sorted from blood. Subset denoted: CD45RO+ cells pooled with CCR7-negative TemRA cells. The receptor source for this set is a man aged 25-45 years in good health.

The chain uses TRBV2 and TRBJ2-7; 10 bases are a match to TRBD2. V shed 8 bases, J shed 2 bases, and the junction held 3 bases outside the gene matches. Germline assignment: CDR1 SNHLY and CDR2 FYNNEI. CDR3 length: 13 amino acids. The CDR3 coding sequence is TGTGCCAGCGGGACTAGCGAGACCTACGAGCAGTACTTC. Translated: CASGTSETYEQYF. Drawing the rest from reference TRBV2 and TRBJ2-7, the complete variable domain is EPEVTQTPSHQVTQMGQEVILRCVPISNHLYFYWYRQILGQKVEFLVSFYNNEISEKSEIFDDQFSVERPDGSNFTLKIRSTKLEDSAMYFCASGTSETYEQYFGPGTRLTVT.

The chain joins TRBV19 to TRBJ2-2; TRBD2 is a possible D gene (6 bases). Trimming pared 3 bases from V and 7 bases from J, leaving 9 bases between. CDR1 is LNHDA, CDR2 SQIVND, per germline (reference sequence). The CDR3 totals 13 residues. The CDR3, as DNA: TGTGCCAGTAGTATGGAGGGTCACGGGGAGCTGTTTTTT. Residues: CASSMEGHGELFF.

J is TRBJ1-2 and V is TRBV25-1, with D uncertain. Germline V gene data show CDR1 as MGHDK and CDR2 as SYGVNS. V was cut by 2 bases and J by 5 bases, with 3 bases left in between. CDR3 length: 11 amino acids. CDR3 amino acids: CASSELYGYTF. Here the CDR3 DNA reads TGTGCCAGCAGTGAACTATATGGCTACACCTTC.

CDR3 in amino acids: CASSLGLVAGNEQFF. CDR3 nucleotides: TGTGCCAGCAGCTTAGGATTGGTAGCCGGCAATGAGCAGTTCTTC. The chain uses TRBV7-3 and TRBJ2-1, with unresolved D. From germline, CDR1 is SGHTA and CDR2 FQGTGA. Deletions cut 2 bases from V and 6 bases from J, with 14 bases between. This CDR3 comprises 15 residues.

DNA of the CDR3: TGTGCCAGCAGCCGAGACAGGTCTGTTGGCTACACCTTC. This sequence encodes CASSRDRSVGYTF. This rearrangement joins TRBV28 to TRBJ1-2, with D tentatively TRBD1 (6 bases). This CDR3 comprises 13 residues. Per germline, CDR1 MDHEN and CDR2 SYDVKM. The V gene lost 6 bases and the J gene lost 7 bases, with 15 bases spanning the gap.

This clone was recorded only once. This specimen includes other DNA sequences encoding the same CDR3. This chain joins TRBV20-1 and TRBJ2-1; no firm D call. Germline CDR1 and CDR2: DFQATT and SNEGSKA (reference sequence). Trimming cost V 4 bases and J 3 bases, with 4 bases left between them. This CDR3 comprises 11 residues. CDR3 nucleotides: TGCAGTGCTACAAGCTACAATGAGCAGTTCTTC. Translating gives CSATSYNEQFF.

V is TRBV7-2 and J is TRBJ2-4; 7 bases map to TRBD2. The germline gives CDR1 SGHTA, CDR2 FQGNSA. CDR3 length: 16 residues. V was clipped by 1 base and J by 0 bases; unmatched bases: 3. The CDR3 DNA reads as TGTGCCAGCAGCTTAGTGGGGAGGGTAGCCAAAAACATTCAGTACTTC. It is translated as CASSLVGRVAKNIQYF.

The rearrangement joins TRBV28 to TRBJ1-4, with a possible D match to TRBD1 (6 bases). Trimming stripped 5 bases from V and 7 bases from J, with 14 bases between. The CDR3 sequence is 14 residues long. Per germline, CDR1 MDHEN and CDR2 SYDVKM. CDR3 sequence reads: CASSAGTLGEKLFF. The CDR3 DNA follows: TGTGCCAGCAGTGCCGGGACATTGGGTGAAAAACTGTTTTTT.

V usage is TRBV15 and J usage is TRBJ1-2; 11 positions agree with TRBD1. The J segment lost 13 bases and the V segment lost 3 bases, leaving 7 bases of the junction unmatched. The CDR3 spans 13 residues. CDR1 and CDR2 (germline): LNHNV, YYDKDF (reference sequence). The CDR3 spells CATSSRDRGLITF. CDR3 nucleotides: TGTGCCACCAGCAGCAGGGACAGGGGGTTAATCACCTTC.

J is TRBJ2-4 and V is TRBV4-1, with D possibly TRBD1 on 6 matching bases. Germline V gene data show CDR1 as MGHRA and CDR2 as YSYEKL. The CDR3 is made up of 17 amino acids. V dropped 1 base and J dropped 0 bases, with 13 bases sitting between them. For the CDR3, the DNA is TGCGCCAGCAGCCAAGGGGGACAATTGCTAGCCAAAAACATTCAGTACTTC. It is translated as CASSQGGQLLAKNIQYF.

The chain is built from TRBV4-1 and TRBJ2-2; the D is unclear. The CDR3 covers 16 residues. CDR1 and CDR2 from the germline V gene are MGHRA and YSYEKL. The V and J ends lost 4 bases and 2 bases respectively, with 14 bases between them. The CDR3 region is CASSPRGSPNTGELFF. The CDR3 DNA follows: TGCGCCAGCAGCCCTAGAGGCAGCCCCAACACCGGGGAGCTGTTTTTT.

This chain connects TRBV6-6 to TRBJ2-7; a weak D match, TRBD1 (6 bases). V was shortened by 0 bases and J by 4 bases, with 16 bases between the two germline ends. The CDR3 runs 16 residues. The germline V gene encodes CDR1 MNHNY and CDR2 SVGAGI (reference sequence). This chain's CDR3 is CASSYSTGHPRYEQYF. The CDR3, as DNA: TGTGCCAGCAGTTACTCGACGGGACACCCCCGTTACGAGCAGTACTTC.

This clone appeared a single time. The chain recombines TRBV6-6 with TRBJ2-2, with D maybe TRBD2 (5 bases). Trimming left V 5 bases short and J 5 bases short, with 12 bases between. This CDR3 is built from 14 residues. Germline V gives CDR1 MNHNY, CDR2 SVGAGI (reference sequence). DNA of the CDR3: TGTGCCAGCAGTCCCGTCGGGGAGACCGGGGAGCTGTTTTTT. Translation: CASSPVGETGELFF.

The chain employs TRBV6-5 and TRBJ1-6; 7 bases line up with TRBD1. V lost 0 bases and J lost 13; bases outside the gene matches: 6. CDR3 length equals 14 residues. CDR1 is MNHEY, CDR2 SVGAGI, per germline. The CDR3 reads CASSYSPTGLPLHF. CDR3 nucleotides: TGTGCCAGCAGTTACTCGCCGACAGGGCTTCCCCTCCACTTT.

Only one count was recorded for this clone. Written as DNA, the CDR3 is TGTGCCAGCAGTCCCGGACACTACACCGGGGAGCTGTTTTTT. This translates into CASSPGHYTGELFF. The rearrangement links TRBV27 to TRBJ2-2; tentative D call: TRBD1 (5 bases). The length of the CDR3 is 14 residues. V lost 5 bases and J 3 bases, leaving 10 bases between the germline ends. The germline V gene has CDR1 MNHEY and CDR2 SMNVEV (reference sequence).

The chain's CDR3 is CASSTYGEAFF. CDR3 bases: TGTGCCAGTAGCACATACGGGGAAGCTTTCTTT. The chain combines TRBV19 with TRBJ1-1; no reliable D call. The V end was cut by 6 bases, the J end by 8 bases, with 10 bases between. The CDR3 runs to 11 residues. CDR1 is LNHDA and CDR2 is SQIVND in the germline V gene (reference sequence).

J is TRBJ2-2 and V is TRBV5-1, with 8 nucleotides matching TRBD1. Trimming cost V 4 bases and J 1 base; bases outside gene matches: 6. This CDR3 spans 16 amino acids. Germline CDR1 is SGHRS and CDR2 is YFSETQ. CDR3 sequence reads: CASSPRDRWNTGELFF. The CDR3 nucleotides read TGCGCCAGCAGCCCCCGGGACAGGTGGAACACCGGGGAGCTGTTTTTT. Full variable domain (missing parts from reference TRBV5-1 and TRBJ2-2): KAGVTQTPRYLIKTRGQQVTLSCSPISGHRSVSWYQQTPGQGLQFLFEYFSETQRNKGNFPGRFSGRQFSNSRSEMNVSTLELGDSALYLCASSPRDRWNTGELFFGEGSRLTVL.

The chain joins TRBV5-1 to TRBJ2-5, with D possibly being TRBD2 (5 bases). This CDR3 region has 14 residues. Per the germline V gene, CDR1 is SGHRS and CDR2 is YFSETQ. Trimming took off 0 bases at V and 7 bases at J, with 13 bases between the two ends. The CDR3 loop is CASSLVPVGGTQYF. In DNA form, the CDR3 reads TGCGCCAGCAGCTTGGTGCCGGTAGGAGGGACCCAGTACTTC.

This chain links TRBV7-2 with TRBJ2-7; the match to TRBD2 covers 13 bases. This CDR3 comprises 16 residues. The trim removed 5 bases at V and 6 bases at J, leaving 10 bases unmatched. Germline V gives CDR1 SGHTA, CDR2 FQGNSA. This CDR3 is CASSPRTSGRVREQYF. CDR3 coding DNA: TGTGCCAGCAGCCCCCGGACTAGCGGGAGAGTTCGCGAGCAGTACTTC.

The V gene is TRBV5-5, the J gene TRBJ1-3; TRBD1 might be the D (6 bases). There are 15 residues in the CDR3. CDR1 and CDR2 from the germline V gene are SGHKS and YYEKEE (reference sequence). V shed 2 bases and J shed 0 bases, with 9 bases lying between them. Here the CDR3 reads CASSLQGTSGNTIYF. The CDR3 DNA reads TGTGCCAGCAGCTTACAGGGAACCTCTGGAAACACCATATATTTT.

The chain couples TRBV10-3 to TRBJ2-7; possibly TRBD1 for D (6 bases). Trimming removed 7 bases from V and 0 bases from J, with 16 bases in between. This CDR3 has 15 amino acids. The V gene's germline CDR1 is ENHRY and CDR2 SYGVKD. The CDR3 protein is CAINQQGPASYEQYF. DNA for the CDR3: TGTGCCATCAACCAACAGGGCCCGGCCTCCTACGAGCAGTACTTC.

The chain uses TRBV5-1 and TRBJ2-1; D remains ambiguous. The CDR3 is made up of 16 amino acids. Trimming pared 4 bases from V and 6 bases from J, leaving 20 bases between. Germline V gene lookup returns CDR1 SGHRS and CDR2 YFSETQ. The CDR3 region is CASSPGRTAKANEQFF. CDR3 in DNA: TGCGCCAGCAGCCCAGGACGTACCGCTAAGGCCAATGAGCAGTTCTTC.

The chain recombines TRBV7-8 with TRBJ2-2, with 7 bases identical to TRBD2. The germline gives CDR1 SGHVS, CDR2 FQNEAQ. The CDR3 totals 16 residues. The J segment lost 3 bases and the V segment lost 5 bases, leaving 9 bases of the junction unmatched. CDR3 sequence (DNA): TGTGCCAGCAGCCCGAGATGGGCGGGAGACACCGGGGAGCTGTTTTTT. Encoded protein: CASSPRWAGDTGELFF.

This chain uses TRBV5-6 with TRBJ2-3, with TRBD2 matching 9 bases. The CDR3 extends over 15 amino acids. The ends lost 3 bases at V and 5 bases at J; junction bases unmatched: 7. CDR1 and CDR2 from the germline V gene are SGHDT and YYEEEE. The CDR3 region is CASSSSSGSQDTQYF. In nucleotides, the CDR3 is TGTGCCAGCAGCTCGAGTAGCGGGAGTCAAGATACGCAGTATTTT. Drawing the rest from reference TRBV5-6 and TRBJ2-3, the complete variable domain is DAGVTQSPTHLIKTRGQQVTLRCSPKSGHDTVSWYQQALGQGPQFIFQYYEEEERQRGNFPDRFSGHQFPNYSSELNVNALLLGDSALYLCASSSSSGSQDTQYFGPGTRLTVL.

The gene calls are TRBV6-4 and TRBJ2-2, with D perhaps being TRBD1 or TRBD2 (6 bases each). Germline CDR1 MRHNA, CDR2 SNTAGT. The ends were cut back, 0 bases at V and 4 bases at J, with 12 bases in the middle. This CDR3 is 16 amino acids long. The CDR3 sequence: CASSDSRGASTGELFF. CDR3 DNA: TGTGCCAGCAGTGACTCAAGGGGGGCGAGCACCGGGGAGCTGTTTTTT.

This clone was picked up one time. The gene calls are TRBV2 and TRBJ2-1, with D perhaps matching TRBD1 or TRBD2 (5 bases each). The germline gives CDR1 SNHLY, CDR2 FYNNEI. Trimming cost V 6 bases and J 0 bases, with 18 bases left between them. There are 17 residues in the CDR3. CDR3 DNA: TGTGCCAGCAGCGGCGAGGGACGGAGGAGCTCCTACAATGAGCAGTTCTTC. The encoded protein is CASSGEGRRSSYNEQFF.

As DNA, the CDR3 is TGTGCCATCAGTGCGGGACTAGGTACGGTTTATGAGCAGTTCTTC. Amino acid sequence: CAISAGLGTVYEQFF. This chain links TRBV10-3 with TRBJ2-1, with 8 positions matching TRBD2. The CDR3 totals 15 residues. The germline gives CDR1 ENHRY, CDR2 SYGVKD. V shed 4 bases, J shed 8 bases, and the junction held 10 bases outside the gene matches.

The chain recombines TRBV7-2 with TRBJ2-1; the match to TRBD2 covers 8 bases. The junction had 13 bases not matched to a gene; V was cut back by 5 bases and J by 7 bases. This CDR3 contains 16 residues. CDR1 is SGHTA, CDR2 FQGNSA, per germline. CDR3 nucleotide sequence: TGTGCCAGCAGCACACTACGGGGTAGCGGGAAGAATGAGCAGTTCTTC. Encoded protein: CASSTLRGSGKNEQFF.

The chain recombines TRBV30 with TRBJ1-2, with 7 nucleotides matching TRBD1. V lost 2 bases, J lost 8 bases, and 8 bases stayed unmatched. This CDR3 spans 13 amino acids. Germline V CDR1 and CDR2: GTSNPN, SVGIG (reference sequence). The CDR3 nucleotides are TGTGCCTGGAGTTTTCGGGACAGAGGGGGCTACACCTTC. The encoded protein is CAWSFRDRGGYTF.

The J gene is TRBJ2-3, the V gene TRBV5-1; TRBD2 aligns across 10 bases. The CDR3 has 14 amino acids. After removal of 3 bases from V and 6 bases from J, the junction contained 4 bases not matched to a gene. Germline CDR1 and CDR2: SGHRS and YFSETQ. CDR3 DNA sequence: TGCGCCAGCAGCTCAGCGGGAGGGGTGGATACGCAGTATTTT. Residues: CASSSAGGVDTQYF.

The chain joins TRBV21-1 to TRBJ2-2; the D segment call TRBD2 is taken from the table without a DNA check. TRBV21-1 is described as a pseudogene. This CDR3 spans 15 amino acids. This CDR3 is CASSTRVPSSGELFF. DNA for the CDR3: TGTGCCAGCAGCACCCGGGTCCCGTCGTCCGGGGAGCTGTTTTTT.

The chain couples TRBV4-2 to TRBJ2-1; tentatively, D is TRBD2 (6 bases). V was shortened by 3 bases and J by 9 bases, with 12 bases between the two germline ends. CDR1 and CDR2 (germline): LGHNA, YNFKEQ. CDR3 size: 13 residues. CDR3 residues: CASSQSGDSEQFF. The DNA for the CDR3 is TGTGCCAGCAGCCAGTCGGGAGACAGTGAGCAGTTCTTC.